These T cell receptor beta chains were read from a single sample in a study of cytomegalovirus exposure and HLA in healthy donors. Profiling relied on immunoSEQ multiplex PCR, and the TCRdb table lists in-frame clones only, not all of them. This table has about 190,000 clones, 65% to 85% appearing once. Sequenced input: PBMCs. All receptors derive from a woman under 30 in good health and CMV-seronegative. CDR3s include the opening cysteine and the closing phenylalanine or tryptophan. Fields, in order: CDR3 protein, CDR3 DNA, J gene, V gene, D gene, clone size. The D gene is left open where the match is weak. Rows may omit the clone size; those that give it use once, few, many or a size class.

cdr3_aa: CASSVTGTNEKLFF; cdr3_nt: TGCGCCAGCAGTGTGACAGGGACTAATGAAAAACTGTTTTTT; j_call: TRBJ1-4; v_call: TRBV10-2; d_call: TRBD1; clone_size: -
cdr3_aa: CASSLHVGGADEQYF; cdr3_nt: TGTGCCAGTAGTCTCCATGTGGGGGGGGCGGACGAGCAGTACTTC; j_call: TRBJ2-7; v_call: TRBV19; d_call: -; clone_size: -
cdr3_aa: CASSRLREPFSGDTGELFF; cdr3_nt: TGTGCCAGCAGCCGCCTCCGGGAGCCCTTCAGCGGGGACACCGGGGAGCTGTTTTTT; j_call: TRBJ2-2; v_call: TRBV16; d_call: TRBD2; clone_size: few
cdr3_aa: CASSLIAGGSYNEQFF; cdr3_nt: TGTGCCAGCAGCTTAATAGCGGGAGGGTCCTACAATGAGCAGTTCTTC; j_call: TRBJ2-1; v_call: TRBV28; d_call: TRBD2; clone_size: -
cdr3_aa: CASTRDRESPLHF; cdr3_nt: TGTGCCAGCACCAGGGACCGGGAGTCCCCCCTCCACTTT; j_call: TRBJ1-6; v_call: TRBV2; d_call: -; clone_size: -
cdr3_aa: CSSSLSDGSYEQYF; cdr3_nt: TGTTCCAGCAGCTTGAGCGACGGGTCCTACGAGCAGTACTTC; j_call: TRBJ2-7; v_call: TRBV7-9; d_call: -; clone_size: -
cdr3_aa: CASSSPLEGALHEQYF; cdr3_nt: TGTGCCAGCAGTTCCCCTTTGGAGGGGGCGCTCCACGAGCAGTACTTC; j_call: TRBJ2-7; v_call: TRBV28; d_call: -; clone_size: -
cdr3_aa: CASTNLMAPNEKLFF; cdr3_nt: TGTGCCAGCACCAACCTGATGGCTCCTAATGAAAAACTGTTTTTT; j_call: TRBJ1-4; v_call: TRBV5-8; d_call: -; clone_size: -
cdr3_aa: CASSLGVGTGVSQPQHF; cdr3_nt: TGTGCCAGCAGCTTAGGGGTCGGGACAGGGGTTAGTCAGCCCCAGCATTTT; j_call: TRBJ1-5; v_call: TRBV11-2; d_call: TRBD1; clone_size: -
cdr3_aa: CATGVDYEQYF; cdr3_nt: TGCGCCACCGGGGTCGACTACGAGCAGTACTTC; j_call: TRBJ2-7; v_call: TRBV10-2; d_call: -; clone_size: -
cdr3_aa: CASKISGVKTANYGYTF; cdr3_nt: TGTGCCAGCAAAATAAGCGGGGTAAAGACGGCTAACTATGGCTACACCTTC; j_call: TRBJ1-2; v_call: TRBV28; d_call: -; clone_size: -
cdr3_aa: CASSSTRTDTEAFF; cdr3_nt: TGTGCCAGCAGTTCCACCCGGACAGACACTGAAGCTTTCTTT; j_call: TRBJ1-1; v_call: TRBV28; d_call: -; clone_size: -
cdr3_aa: CASSRKKQGELEAFF; cdr3_nt: TGCGCCAGCAGCCGGAAAAAACAGGGGGAGTTGGAAGCTTTCTTT; j_call: TRBJ1-1; v_call: TRBV4-1; d_call: TRBD1; clone_size: -
cdr3_aa: CASSHSGGGPPGELFF; cdr3_nt: TGCGCCAGCAGCCACTCAGGGGGCGGTCCCCCCGGGGAGCTGTTTTTT; j_call: TRBJ2-2; v_call: TRBV4-3; d_call: TRBD1; clone_size: -
cdr3_aa: CASSITSQTYEQYF; cdr3_nt: TGTGCCAGTAGTATAACGTCGCAGACCTACGAGCAGTACTTC; j_call: TRBJ2-7; v_call: TRBV19; d_call: -; clone_size: -
cdr3_aa: CAWSAGLAGTQFF; cdr3_nt: TGTGCCTGGAGTGCCGGACTAGCGGGAACGCAGTTCTTC; j_call: TRBJ2-1; v_call: TRBV30; d_call: TRBD2; clone_size: -
cdr3_aa: CASSQDTLGSGRVNEQFF; cdr3_nt: TGCGCCAGCAGCCAAGATACGCTCGGAAGCGGGAGGGTAAATGAGCAGTTCTTC; j_call: TRBJ2-1; v_call: TRBV4-3; d_call: TRBD2; clone_size: -
cdr3_aa: CASSLRSGLSEQYF; cdr3_nt: TGTGCCAGCAGTCTCCGATCGGGACTTTCCGAGCAGTACTTC; j_call: TRBJ2-7; v_call: TRBV28; d_call: -; clone_size: -
cdr3_aa: CAWGGSSYNEQFF; cdr3_nt: TGTGCCTGGGGAGGGAGCTCCTACAATGAGCAGTTCTTC; j_call: TRBJ2-1; v_call: TRBV30; d_call: -; clone_size: -
cdr3_aa: CASSLAVTTDTQYF; cdr3_nt: TGTGCCAGCAGCTTAGCGGTTACGACAGATACGCAGTATTTT; j_call: TRBJ2-3; v_call: TRBV11-2; d_call: -; clone_size: -
cdr3_aa: CATRQGFNEQFF; cdr3_nt: TGTGCCACTAGACAGGGTTTCAATGAGCAGTTCTTC; j_call: TRBJ2-1; v_call: TRBV5-6; d_call: TRBD1; clone_size: -
cdr3_aa: CASSDLQTSGPNEQFF; cdr3_nt: TGTGCCAGCAGTGACTTGCAGACTAGCGGGCCCAATGAGCAGTTCTTC; j_call: TRBJ2-1; v_call: TRBV6-4; d_call: TRBD2; clone_size: -
cdr3_aa: CASSPRKGEAGYTF; cdr3_nt: TGTGCCAGCAGCCCCAGAAAAGGGGAGGCTGGCTACACCTTC; j_call: TRBJ1-2; v_call: TRBV16; d_call: -; clone_size: -
cdr3_aa: CASSFGQGGQPQHF; cdr3_nt: TGTGCCAGCAGTTTTGGACAGGGGGGACAGCCCCAGCATTTT; j_call: TRBJ1-5; v_call: TRBV28; d_call: TRBD1; clone_size: -
cdr3_aa: CASSYTGGNQPQHF; cdr3_nt: TGTGCCAGTAGTTATACAGGGGGAAATCAGCCCCAGCATTTT; j_call: TRBJ1-5; v_call: TRBV19; d_call: TRBD1; clone_size: -
cdr3_aa: CASSHRDISGANVLTF; cdr3_nt: TGCGCCAGCAGCCACCGGGATATCTCTGGGGCCAACGTCCTGACTTTC; j_call: TRBJ2-6; v_call: TRBV4-1; d_call: -; clone_size: -
cdr3_aa: CASSLDGGVGNQPQHF; cdr3_nt: TGTGCCAGCAGCTTAGACGGGGGAGTGGGCAATCAGCCCCAGCATTTT; j_call: TRBJ1-5; v_call: TRBV11-2; d_call: -; clone_size: -
cdr3_aa: CASSEETGVGYGYTF; cdr3_nt: TGTGCCAGCAGTGAAGAGACAGGGGTAGGCTATGGCTACACCTTC; j_call: TRBJ1-2; v_call: TRBV2; d_call: TRBD1; clone_size: -
cdr3_aa: CASTGNGFAEAFF; cdr3_nt: TGTGCCTCGACAGGGAACGGTTTCGCTGAAGCTTTCTTT; j_call: TRBJ1-1; v_call: TRBV19; d_call: TRBD1; clone_size: -
cdr3_aa: CASSFLGQGIDQPQHF; cdr3_nt: TGTGCCAGCAGCTTCCTGGGACAGGGGATCGATCAGCCCCAGCATTTT; j_call: TRBJ1-5; v_call: TRBV6-6; d_call: TRBD1; clone_size: -
cdr3_aa: CASSLAISEGPQHF; cdr3_nt: TGTGCCAGCAGCTTGGCTATATCCGAGGGGCCCCAGCATTTT; j_call: TRBJ1-5; v_call: TRBV5-6; d_call: -; clone_size: few
cdr3_aa: CASSDRAGEAGTQYF; cdr3_nt: TGTGCCAGCAGTGATCGAGCGGGGGAGGCCGGTACGCAGTATTTT; j_call: TRBJ2-3; v_call: TRBV6-4; d_call: TRBD2; clone_size: -
cdr3_aa: CASILDRGRVAEAFF; cdr3_nt: TGTGCCAGCATATTGGACAGGGGGCGGGTCGCTGAAGCTTTCTTT; j_call: TRBJ1-1; v_call: TRBV2; d_call: TRBD1; clone_size: -
cdr3_aa: CASSGEGTGPNTEAFF; cdr3_nt: TGTGCCAGCAGCGGGGAGGGGACAGGCCCGAACACTGAAGCTTTCTTT; j_call: TRBJ1-1; v_call: TRBV5-6; d_call: TRBD1; clone_size: once
cdr3_aa: CASSSEGGQIDTEAFF; cdr3_nt: TGTGCCAGCAGCTCCGAAGGGGGACAGATTGACACTGAAGCTTTCTTT; j_call: TRBJ1-1; v_call: TRBV9; d_call: TRBD1; clone_size: -
cdr3_aa: CASSGTGQGVSFPGELFF; cdr3_nt: TGTGCCAGCAGTGGGACGGGACAGGGGGTTTCCTTCCCCGGGGAGCTGTTTTTT; j_call: TRBJ2-2; v_call: TRBV2; d_call: TRBD1; clone_size: -
cdr3_aa: CATSLDPGGEETQYF; cdr3_nt: TGTGCCACCAGCCTAGACCCGGGGGGAGAAGAGACCCAGTACTTC; j_call: TRBJ2-5; v_call: TRBV15; d_call: TRBD2; clone_size: -
cdr3_aa: CASSPTGQGNYEQYF; cdr3_nt: TGCGCCAGCAGTCCGACAGGGCAGGGAAACTACGAGCAGTACTTC; j_call: TRBJ2-7; v_call: TRBV23-1; d_call: TRBD1; clone_size: -
cdr3_aa: CASSLQGANTEAFF; cdr3_nt: TGTGCCAGCAGCTTACAGGGGGCTAACACTGAAGCTTTCTTT; j_call: TRBJ1-1; v_call: TRBV7-2; d_call: TRBD1; clone_size: -
cdr3_aa: CAWSGGQLSNTGELFF; cdr3_nt: TGTGCCTGGAGCGGTGGACAGTTGTCGAACACCGGGGAGCTGTTTTTT; j_call: TRBJ2-2; v_call: TRBV30; d_call: -; clone_size: few
cdr3_aa: CASSLGGGSAKNIQYF; cdr3_nt: TGTGCCAGCAGCCTAGGGGGCGGGTCGGCCAAAAACATTCAGTACTTC; j_call: TRBJ2-4; v_call: TRBV5-4; d_call: TRBD1; clone_size: -
cdr3_aa: CASSFPGHEEAFF; cdr3_nt: TGTGCCAGCAGCTTTCCGGGACACGAGGAAGCTTTCTTT; j_call: TRBJ1-1; v_call: TRBV5-4; d_call: -; clone_size: -
cdr3_aa: CAIGGTRNTEAFF; cdr3_nt: TGTGCCATCGGCGGGACGCGGAACACTGAAGCTTTCTTT; j_call: TRBJ1-1; v_call: TRBV10-3; d_call: -; clone_size: -
cdr3_aa: CASSSSQGVYEKLFF; cdr3_nt: TGTGCCAGCAGCTCTTCACAGGGGGTTTATGAAAAACTGTTTTTT; j_call: TRBJ1-4; v_call: TRBV11-2; d_call: TRBD1; clone_size: -
cdr3_aa: CASSTAGGSPYF; cdr3_nt: TGTGCCAGCAGCACCGCCGGGGGTAGCCCATACTTC; j_call: TRBJ2-7; v_call: TRBV9; d_call: -; clone_size: -
cdr3_aa: CATSRGDRGGTDTQYF; cdr3_nt: TGTGCCACCAGCAGGGGGGACAGGGGAGGGACAGATACGCAGTATTTT; j_call: TRBJ2-3; v_call: TRBV15; d_call: TRBD1; clone_size: -
cdr3_aa: CASSLDGGEETQYF; cdr3_nt: TGTGCCAGCAGCTTAGATGGAGGGGAGGAGACCCAGTACTTC; j_call: TRBJ2-5; v_call: TRBV11-2; d_call: -; clone_size: -
cdr3_aa: CASMLAGATYEQYF; cdr3_nt: TGTGCCAGCATGCTTGCGGGGGCCACCTACGAGCAGTACTTC; j_call: TRBJ2-7; v_call: TRBV28; d_call: -; clone_size: -
cdr3_aa: CASSRTSSPDTQYF; cdr3_nt: TGTGCCAGTAGTCGGACTAGCTCCCCAGATACGCAGTATTTT; j_call: TRBJ2-3; v_call: TRBV19; d_call: TRBD2; clone_size: -
cdr3_aa: CSVVLAGRSYEQYF; cdr3_nt: TGCAGCGTTGTGCTAGCGGGACGCTCCTACGAGCAGTACTTC; j_call: TRBJ2-7; v_call: TRBV29-1; d_call: TRBD2; clone_size: few
cdr3_aa: CASSFGVIPSKTQYF; cdr3_nt: TGTGCCAGCAGCTTTGGCGTCATCCCTAGTAAGACCCAGTACTTC; j_call: TRBJ2-5; v_call: TRBV11-1; d_call: -; clone_size: few
cdr3_aa: CASSQEPDREGTDTQYF; cdr3_nt: TGTGCCAGCAGCCAAGAACCGGACAGGGAAGGAACAGATACGCAGTATTTT; j_call: TRBJ2-3; v_call: TRBV4-2; d_call: TRBD1; clone_size: few
cdr3_aa: CAISSSGSLETQYF; cdr3_nt: TGTGCCATCAGCTCTAGCGGGAGTTTGGAGACCCAGTACTTC; j_call: TRBJ2-5; v_call: TRBV10-3; d_call: TRBD2; clone_size: -